The T cell receptor (beta chain) under discussion was sequenced for a study of blood T cells in healthy people across ages. Broader study findings: Naive and antigen-experienced cells were not separated, limiting conclusive comparison.

A word on this clonotype: What it recognizes is unknown.

For the second PCR, which ran for roughly 6 to 12 cycles, a sample-barcoded 5' primer and a J-beta primer mix were used. TCRdb ran MiXCR on the 5' RACE reads and lists one entry per CDR3 protein. The top ten hold roughly 10% of the sample, which has 900,000 to 950,000 distinct CDR3 sequences, almost 30% seen once. The germline V gene encodes CDR1 MDHEN and CDR2 SYDVKM. Trimming removed 5 bases from V and 10 bases from J; junction bases left unmatched: 8. The CDR3 has 15 residues. These data also featured in a second study, about T cells of mothers and their children.

The specimen was blood. The receptor was isolated from a woman aged 40 to 49 in good health. This sequence joins TRBV28 and TRBJ1-4, with TRBD1 matching over 12 bases. CDR3 DNA: TGTGCCAGCAGTCCGGGGACAGGGGGCCGTGGAAAACTGTTTTTT. It yields the protein CASSPGTGGRGKLFF.